This TCR beta chain was sequenced in a study of tumor-infiltrating lymphocytes in oesophageal squamous cell carcinoma. Germline V gene sequence: CDR1 SGHTA, CDR2 FQGNSA. This CDR3 comprises 16 residues. V lost 2 bases to trimming and J lost 2 bases, with 16 bases between them. Using its own MiXCR run on the PCR reads, TCRdb lists one record per CDR3 protein. The table records fewer than 4,500 distinct CDR3 sequences, 14% of them present only once. This clonotype is large (0.1 to 1%). This clonotype was obtained from a male donor with esophageal squamous cell carcinoma. Sequences were obtained from esophageal tumor tissue. The chain employs TRBV7-2 and TRBJ2-7, with D possibly being TRBD2 (6 bases). Here the CDR3 reads CASSLRGGTGTYEQYF. In DNA form, the CDR3 reads TGTGCCAGCAGCTTACGTGGCGGGACGGGGACCTACGAGCAGTACTTC.